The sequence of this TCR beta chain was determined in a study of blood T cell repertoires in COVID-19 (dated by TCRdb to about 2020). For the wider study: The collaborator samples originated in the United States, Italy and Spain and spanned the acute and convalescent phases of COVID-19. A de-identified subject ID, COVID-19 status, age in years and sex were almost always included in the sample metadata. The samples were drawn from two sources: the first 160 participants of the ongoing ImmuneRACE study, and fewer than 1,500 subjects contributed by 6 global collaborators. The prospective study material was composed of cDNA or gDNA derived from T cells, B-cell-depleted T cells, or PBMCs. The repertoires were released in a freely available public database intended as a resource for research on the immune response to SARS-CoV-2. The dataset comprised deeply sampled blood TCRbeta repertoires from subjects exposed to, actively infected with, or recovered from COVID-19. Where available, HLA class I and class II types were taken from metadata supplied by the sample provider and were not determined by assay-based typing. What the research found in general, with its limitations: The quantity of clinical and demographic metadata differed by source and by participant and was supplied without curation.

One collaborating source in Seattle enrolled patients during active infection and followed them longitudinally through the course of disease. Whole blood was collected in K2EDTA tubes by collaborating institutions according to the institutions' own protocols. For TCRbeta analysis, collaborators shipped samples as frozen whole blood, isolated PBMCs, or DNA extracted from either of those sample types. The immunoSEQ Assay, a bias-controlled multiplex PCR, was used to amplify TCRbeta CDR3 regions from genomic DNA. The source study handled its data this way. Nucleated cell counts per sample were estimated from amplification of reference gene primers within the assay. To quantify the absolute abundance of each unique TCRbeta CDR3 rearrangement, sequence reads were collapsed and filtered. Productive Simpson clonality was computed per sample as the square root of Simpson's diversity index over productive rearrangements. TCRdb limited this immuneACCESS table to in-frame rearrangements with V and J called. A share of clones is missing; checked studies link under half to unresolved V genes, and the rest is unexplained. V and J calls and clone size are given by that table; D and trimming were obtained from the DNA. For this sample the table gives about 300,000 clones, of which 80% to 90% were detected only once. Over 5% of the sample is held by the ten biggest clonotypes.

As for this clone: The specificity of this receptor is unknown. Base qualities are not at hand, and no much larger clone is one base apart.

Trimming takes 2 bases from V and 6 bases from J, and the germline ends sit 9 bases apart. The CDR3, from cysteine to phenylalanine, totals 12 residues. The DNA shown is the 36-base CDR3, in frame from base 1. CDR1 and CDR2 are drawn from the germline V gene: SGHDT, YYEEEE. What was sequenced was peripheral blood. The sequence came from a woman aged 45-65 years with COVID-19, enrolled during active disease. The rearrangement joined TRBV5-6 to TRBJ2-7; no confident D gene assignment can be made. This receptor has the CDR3 CASSLLSGEQYF. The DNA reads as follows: TGTGCCAGCAGCTTACTGTCCGGCGAGCAGTACTTC.